Listed below are T cell receptor beta chains from one sample, sequenced in a study of technical replicates of blood from a few donors. The table came from immunoSEQ multiplex PCR; TCRdb's copy has only in-frame clones and leaves some out. This table has some 63,000 clones, approximately 87% appearing once. The specimen sequenced was PBMCs. These receptors were obtained from a human donor in good health. Some clones in this sample may be carry-over from other donors' samples. Each CDR3 is given with its conserved first and last residue.

v_gene,CDR3aa
TRBV7-3,CASSRLAGNYNEQFF
TRBV18,CASSRQGSSNTGELFF
TRBV19,CASSMGLASAQITQYF
TRBV4-1,CASSQGRDTEAFF
TRBV10-3,CAISPGDRGIEAFF
TRBV6-1,CASSDGTGGQPQHF
TRBV9,CASSVSGGGYEQYF
TRBV7-2,CASSFVRSTEAFF
TRBV15,CATSRANNEQFF
TRBV5-4,CASSSRDSYRDEQFF
TRBV6-4,CASSDSVRASGNYNEQFF
TRBV18,CASSLRTGEDYGYTF
TRBV27,CASQRQGTDTQYF
TRBV6-1,CASSEVREGEQYF
TRBV5-1,CASSFWPGGNTEAFF
TRBV20-1,CSAGLGGGQYF
TRBV4-3,CASSQERVGSGANVLTF
TRBV6-6,CASSWDRGPFNEKLFF
TRBV29-1,CSAGGQGNEQFF
TRBV12-5,CASGKEASWAFF
TRBV5-6,CASSLTSGSQETQYF
TRBV19,CASSIARNTEAFF
TRBV6-1,CASSEGTSGIYEQYF
TRBV5-4,CASSFTGGQTEAFF
TRBV19,CASSILATSGSFKQYF
TRBV7-8,CASSSPWTGVNNEQFF
TRBV5-1,CASNNRETGAGEAFF
TRBV25-1,CASSESRREQYF
TRBV4-2,CASSQGGLAGDEEQYF